A selection of T cell receptor beta chains follows, all from one sample in a study of blood T cells in healthy people across ages. TCRdb re-called the 5' RACE reads through MiXCR, storing one row per CDR3 protein. The table lists some 1.7 million distinct CDR3 sequences, about 28% of them singletons. The specimen sequenced was blood. These receptors were collected from a woman aged 30 to 39 in good health. Both conserved end residues are trimmed from each CDR3. Each record gives: V gene, J gene, CDR3 length, CDR3 protein.

V: TRBV12-3/TRBV12-4
J: TRBJ2-3
length: 14
CDR3: ASTPIQGVATDTQY

V: TRBV24-1
J: TRBJ2-1
length: 13
CDR3: ATSDSGRGGDEQF

V: TRBV24-1
J: TRBJ2-7
length: 11
CDR3: ATSGQGPYEQY

V: TRBV30
J: TRBJ2-7
length: 13
CDR3: AWSGMNRVVSEQD

V: TRBV18
J: TRBJ2-7
length: 13
CDR3: ASSQQGQGADEQY

V: TRBV20-1
J: TRBJ2-5
length: 11
CDR3: SALGPGTETQY

V: TRBV7-2
J: TRBJ1-3
length: 11
CDR3: ASSPQGGNTIY

V: TRBV20-1
J: TRBJ2-1
length: 13
CDR3: SAKSASGRENEQF

V: TRBV28
J: TRBJ2-3
length: 10
CDR3: ASSFRPSEQY

V: TRBV20-1
J: TRBJ1-1
length: 13
CDR3: SATRDRGLRTEAF

V: TRBV7-9
J: TRBJ2-6
length: 14
CDR3: ASSLAHRGGANVLT

V: TRBV5-5
J: TRBJ2-5
length: 15
CDR3: ASSLGWMVSGQETQY

V: TRBV20-1
J: TRBJ2-1
length: 9
CDR3: SAQTVGEQF

V: TRBV9
J: TRBJ2-1
length: 15
CDR3: ALDKGGETRVMDEQF

V: TRBV7-9
J: TRBJ2-3
length: 10
CDR3: ANSALSDTQY

V: TRBV4-1
J: TRBJ1-2
length: 11
CDR3: ASSPTERDGYT

V: TRBV12-3/TRBV12-4
J: TRBJ1-2
length: 13
CDR3: ASSNPGQGIEGYT

V: TRBV18
J: TRBJ1-1
length: 15
CDR3: ASSPRKGGGADTEAF

V: TRBV20-1
J: TRBJ2-5
length: 12
CDR3: SASGQARPETQY

V: TRBV28
J: TRBJ2-4
length: 15
CDR3: ASSLQPGQGNQNIQY

V: TRBV7-9
J: TRBJ1-4
length: 13
CDR3: ASNLAAQGDEKLF

V: TRBV5-5
J: TRBJ1-2
length: 10
CDR3: AGSFENYGYT

V: TRBV12-3/TRBV12-4
J: TRBJ2-2
length: 16
CDR3: ASRPIVWRESNTGELF

V: TRBV7-9
J: TRBJ1-2
length: 11
CDR3: ASSLVGDDGYT

V: TRBV3-1
J: TRBJ2-5
length: 13
CDR3: ASSLRGALLGTQY

V: TRBV29-1
J: TRBJ2-7
length: 13
CDR3: SVEGTGGQTYEQY

V: TRBV6-5
J: TRBJ2-7
length: 11
CDR3: ASRSGGHYEQY

V: TRBV27
J: TRBJ1-1
length: 13
CDR3: ASSPQGARRTEAF

V: TRBV5-1
J: TRBJ1-4
length: 13
CDR3: ASSQTQGNNEKLF

V: TRBV4-1
J: TRBJ1-2
length: 13
CDR3: ASSQDLPKDYGDT

V: TRBV7-9
J: TRBJ2-7
length: 14
CDR3: ASSLAPGGNRYEQY

V: TRBV3-1
J: TRBJ1-2
length: 12
CDR3: ASSRMGPTGGYT

V: TRBV18
J: TRBJ1-4
length: 13
CDR3: ASSPKGQGDEKLF

V: TRBV7-2
J: TRBJ2-5
length: 13
CDR3: ASSLAYRGLGTQY

V: TRBV7-9
J: TRBJ2-2
length: 14
CDR3: ASSLGNGINTGELF

V: TRBV9
J: TRBJ2-1
length: 13
CDR3: GIAGGPYSYNEQF

V: TRBV5-1
J: TRBJ2-1
length: 10
CDR3: ASSLFPDEQF